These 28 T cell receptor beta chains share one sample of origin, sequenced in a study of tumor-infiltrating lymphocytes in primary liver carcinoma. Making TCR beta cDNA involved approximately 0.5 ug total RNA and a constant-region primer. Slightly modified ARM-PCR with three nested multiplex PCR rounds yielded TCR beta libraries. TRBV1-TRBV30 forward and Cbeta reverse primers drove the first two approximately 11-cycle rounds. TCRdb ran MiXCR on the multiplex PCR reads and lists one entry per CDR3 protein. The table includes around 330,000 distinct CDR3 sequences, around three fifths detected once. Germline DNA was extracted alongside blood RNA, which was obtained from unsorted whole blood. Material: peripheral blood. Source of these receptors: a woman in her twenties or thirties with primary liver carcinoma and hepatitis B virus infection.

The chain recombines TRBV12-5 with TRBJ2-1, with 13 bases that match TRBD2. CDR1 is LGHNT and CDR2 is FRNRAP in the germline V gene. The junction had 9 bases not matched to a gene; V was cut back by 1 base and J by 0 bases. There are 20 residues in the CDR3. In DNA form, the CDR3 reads TGTGCTAGTGGTTTGGGGACTAGCGGGAGAAAAACCAGCTCCTACAATGAGCAGTTCTTC. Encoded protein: CASGLGTSGRKTSSYNEQFF.

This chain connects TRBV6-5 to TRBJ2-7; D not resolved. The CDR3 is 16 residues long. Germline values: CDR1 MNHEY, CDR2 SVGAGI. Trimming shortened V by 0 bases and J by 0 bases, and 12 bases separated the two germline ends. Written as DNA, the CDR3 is TGTGCCAGCAGTTACTCGGGCCCCAGTAGCTCCTACGAGCAGTACTTC. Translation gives CASSYSGPSSSYEQYF.

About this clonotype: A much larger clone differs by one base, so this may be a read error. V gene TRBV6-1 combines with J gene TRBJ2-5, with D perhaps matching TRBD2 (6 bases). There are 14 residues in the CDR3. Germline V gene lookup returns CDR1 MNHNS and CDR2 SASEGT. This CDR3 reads CAISYGGVRETQYF. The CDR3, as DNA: TGTGCCATCAGTTACGGGGGAGTTCGAGAGACCCAGTACTTC.

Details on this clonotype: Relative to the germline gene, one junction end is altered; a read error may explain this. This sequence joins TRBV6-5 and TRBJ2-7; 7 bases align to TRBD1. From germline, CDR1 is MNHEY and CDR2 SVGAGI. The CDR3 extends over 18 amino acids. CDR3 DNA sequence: TGTGCCAGCAGTTACTCCCACCTGTGGGACAGACACTCCTACGAGCAGTGCTTC. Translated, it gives CASSYSHLWDRHSYEQCF.

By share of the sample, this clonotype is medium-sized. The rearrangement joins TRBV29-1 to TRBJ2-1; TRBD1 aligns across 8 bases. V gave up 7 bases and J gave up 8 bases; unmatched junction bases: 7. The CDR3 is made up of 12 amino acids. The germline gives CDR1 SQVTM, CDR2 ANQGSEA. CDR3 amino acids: CSAAGQGHEQFF. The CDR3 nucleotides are TGCAGCGCAGCCGGACAGGGACATGAGCAGTTCTTC.

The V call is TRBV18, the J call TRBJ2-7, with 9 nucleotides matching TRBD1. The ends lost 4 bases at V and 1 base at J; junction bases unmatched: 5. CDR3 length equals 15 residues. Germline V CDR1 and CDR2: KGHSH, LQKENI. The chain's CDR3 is CASSLPGQGSYEQYF. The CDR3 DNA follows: TGTGCCAGCTCACTCCCGGGACAGGGTTCCTACGAGCAGTACTTC.

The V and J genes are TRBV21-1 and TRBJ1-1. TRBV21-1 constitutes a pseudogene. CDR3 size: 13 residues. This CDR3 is CASTDGPNTEAFF. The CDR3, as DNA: TGTGCCAGCACCGATGGACCGAACACTGAAGCTTTCTTT.

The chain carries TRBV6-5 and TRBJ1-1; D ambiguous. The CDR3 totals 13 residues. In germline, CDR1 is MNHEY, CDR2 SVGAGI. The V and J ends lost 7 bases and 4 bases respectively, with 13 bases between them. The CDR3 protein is CASKAYRGTEAFF. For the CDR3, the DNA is TGTGCCAGCAAGGCCTATCGCGGCACTGAAGCTTTCTTT.

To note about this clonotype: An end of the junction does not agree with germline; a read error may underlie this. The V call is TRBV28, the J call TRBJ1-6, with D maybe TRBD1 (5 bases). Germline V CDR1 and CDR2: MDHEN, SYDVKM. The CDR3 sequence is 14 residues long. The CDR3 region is CTSSVVRVNSPLHF. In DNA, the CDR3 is TGTACCAGCAGTGTCGTCAGGGTGAATTCACCCCTCCACTTT.

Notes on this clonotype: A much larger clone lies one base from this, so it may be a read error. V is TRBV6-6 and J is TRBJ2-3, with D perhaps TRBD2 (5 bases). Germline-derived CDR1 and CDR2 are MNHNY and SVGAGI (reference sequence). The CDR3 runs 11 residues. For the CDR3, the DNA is TGTGCCGGCAGTTACGGGAATACGCAGTATTTT. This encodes CAGSYGNTQYF.

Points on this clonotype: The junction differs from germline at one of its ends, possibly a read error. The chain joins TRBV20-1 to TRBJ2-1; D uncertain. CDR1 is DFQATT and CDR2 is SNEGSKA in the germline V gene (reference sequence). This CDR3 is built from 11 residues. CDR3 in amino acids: CSAAPFNERFF. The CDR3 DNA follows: TGCAGTGCTGCGCCCTTTAATGAGCGGTTCTTC.

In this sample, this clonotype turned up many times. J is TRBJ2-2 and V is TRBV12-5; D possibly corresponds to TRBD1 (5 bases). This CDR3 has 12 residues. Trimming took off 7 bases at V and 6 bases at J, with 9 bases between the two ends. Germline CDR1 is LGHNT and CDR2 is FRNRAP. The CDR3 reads CASAQGPGELFF. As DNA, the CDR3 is TGTGCTAGTGCTCAGGGCCCCGGGGAGCTGTTTTTT.

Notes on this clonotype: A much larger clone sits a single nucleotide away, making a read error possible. The CDR3 loop reads CASSLGGLTNTQYF. CDR3 in DNA: TGTGCCAGCAGTTTGGGCGGTTTAACAAATACGCAGTATTTT. The chain employs TRBV12-3 or TRBV12-4 and TRBJ2-3, with D unclear. This CDR3 is built from 14 residues. V lost 3 bases to trimming and J lost 7 bases, with 14 bases between them.

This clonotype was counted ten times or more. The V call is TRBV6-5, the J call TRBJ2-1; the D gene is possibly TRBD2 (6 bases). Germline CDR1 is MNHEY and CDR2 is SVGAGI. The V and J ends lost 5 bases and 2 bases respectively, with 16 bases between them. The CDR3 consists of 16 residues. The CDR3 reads CASSRDGTPAYNEQFF. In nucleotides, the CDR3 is TGTGCCAGCAGTCGAGACGGGACTCCTGCCTACAATGAGCAGTTCTTC.

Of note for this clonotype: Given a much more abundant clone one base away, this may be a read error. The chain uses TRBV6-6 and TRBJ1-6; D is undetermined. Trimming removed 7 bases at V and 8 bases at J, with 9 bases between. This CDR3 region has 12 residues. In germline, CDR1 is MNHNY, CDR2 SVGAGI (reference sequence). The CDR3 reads CASKSVDSPLHF. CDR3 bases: TGTGCCAGCAAGTCAGTTGATTCACCCCTCCACTTT.

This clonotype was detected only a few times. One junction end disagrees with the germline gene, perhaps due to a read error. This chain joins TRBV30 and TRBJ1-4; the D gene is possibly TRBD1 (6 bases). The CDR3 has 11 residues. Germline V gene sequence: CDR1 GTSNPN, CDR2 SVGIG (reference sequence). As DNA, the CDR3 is TGTGCCTGGCATGGGACATCTCTGACTCGTTTT. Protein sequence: CAWHGTSLTRF.

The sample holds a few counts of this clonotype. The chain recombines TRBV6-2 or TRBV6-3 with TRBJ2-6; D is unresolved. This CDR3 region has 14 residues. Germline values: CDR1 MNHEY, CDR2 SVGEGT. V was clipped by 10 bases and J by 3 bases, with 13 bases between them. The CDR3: CATNVGFGANVLTF. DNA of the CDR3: TGTGCCACCAACGTGGGGTTTGGGGCCAACGTCCTGACTTTC.

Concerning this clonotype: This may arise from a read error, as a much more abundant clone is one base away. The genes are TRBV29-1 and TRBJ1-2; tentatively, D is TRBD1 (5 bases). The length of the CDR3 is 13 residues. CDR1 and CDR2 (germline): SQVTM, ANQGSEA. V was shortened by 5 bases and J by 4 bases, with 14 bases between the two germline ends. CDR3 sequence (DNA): TGCAGCGTTTACATGGGGCGCAGCTATGGCTACACCTTC. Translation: CSVYMGRSYGYTF.

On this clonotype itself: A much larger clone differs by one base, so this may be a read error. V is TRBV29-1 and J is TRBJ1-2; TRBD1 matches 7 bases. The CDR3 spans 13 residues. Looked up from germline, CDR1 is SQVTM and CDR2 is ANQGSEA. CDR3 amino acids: CGVGQEPNYGYTF. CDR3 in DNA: TGCGGCGTTGGACAGGAGCCGAACTATGGCTACACCTTC.

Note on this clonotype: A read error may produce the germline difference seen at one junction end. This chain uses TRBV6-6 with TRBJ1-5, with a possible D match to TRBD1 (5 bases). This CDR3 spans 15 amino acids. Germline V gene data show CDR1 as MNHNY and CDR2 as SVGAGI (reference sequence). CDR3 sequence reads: CATSLGGYSNQPQHF. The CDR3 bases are TGTGCCACCAGTTTGGGGGGATATAGCAATCAGCCCCAGCATTTT.

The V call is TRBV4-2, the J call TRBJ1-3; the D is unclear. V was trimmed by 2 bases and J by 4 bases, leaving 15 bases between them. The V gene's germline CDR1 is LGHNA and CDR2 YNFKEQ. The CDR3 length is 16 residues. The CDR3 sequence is CASSQSRNSRGNTIYF. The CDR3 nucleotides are TGTGCCAGCAGCCAATCCCGGAACAGCCGCGGAAACACCATATATTTT.

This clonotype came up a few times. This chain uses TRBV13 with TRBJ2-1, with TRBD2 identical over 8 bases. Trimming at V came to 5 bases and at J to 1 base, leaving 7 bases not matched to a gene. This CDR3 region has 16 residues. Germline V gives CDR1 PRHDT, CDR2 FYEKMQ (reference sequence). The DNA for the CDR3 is TGTGCCAGCAGCCGGGGGGGGAGAGGTTCCTACAATGAGCAGTTCTTC. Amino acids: CASSRGGRGSYNEQFF.

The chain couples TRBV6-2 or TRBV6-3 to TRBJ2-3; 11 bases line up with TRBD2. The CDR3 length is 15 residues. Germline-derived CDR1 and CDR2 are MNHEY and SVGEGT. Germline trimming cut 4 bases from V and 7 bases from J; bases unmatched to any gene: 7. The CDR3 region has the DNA TGTGCCAGCAGTTCCCCGGGACTAGCGGTGAATACGCAGTATTTT. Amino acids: CASSSPGLAVNTQYF.

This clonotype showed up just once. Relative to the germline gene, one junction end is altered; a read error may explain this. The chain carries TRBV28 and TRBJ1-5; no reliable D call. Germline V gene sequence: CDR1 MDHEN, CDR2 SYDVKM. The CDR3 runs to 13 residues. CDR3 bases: TGTGCCAGCGACGGGCATAGCAATCAGCCCCGGCATTTT. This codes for CASDGHSNQPRHF.

CDR3 residues: CASSLGGSRGQHF. Written as DNA, the CDR3 is TGTGCCAGCAGTTTGGGCGGCAGCCGTGGGCAGCATTTT. The chain carries TRBV28 and TRBJ1-5, with unresolved D. V was cut by 3 bases and J by 13 bases, with 16 bases left in between. The CDR3 extends over 13 amino acids. The V gene's germline CDR1 is MDHEN and CDR2 SYDVKM.

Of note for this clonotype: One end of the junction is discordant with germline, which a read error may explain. CDR3 DNA: TGTGCCACCAGTGAGTCGACAGCGGGCACTGATACGCAGTATTTT. Residues: CATSESTAGTDTQYF. V is TRBV24-1 and J is TRBJ2-3; D may be TRBD2 (6 bases). Germline V CDR1 and CDR2: KGHDR, SFDVKD. The CDR3 totals 15 residues.

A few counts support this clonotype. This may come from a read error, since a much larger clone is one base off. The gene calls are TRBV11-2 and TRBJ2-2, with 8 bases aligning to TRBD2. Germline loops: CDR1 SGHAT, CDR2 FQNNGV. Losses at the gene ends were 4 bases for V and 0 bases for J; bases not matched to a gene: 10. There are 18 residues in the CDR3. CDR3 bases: TGTGCCAGCAGCTCACCCCGAGCGGGAGACCCGAACACCGGGGAGCTGTTTTTT. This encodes CASSSPRAGDPNTGELFF.

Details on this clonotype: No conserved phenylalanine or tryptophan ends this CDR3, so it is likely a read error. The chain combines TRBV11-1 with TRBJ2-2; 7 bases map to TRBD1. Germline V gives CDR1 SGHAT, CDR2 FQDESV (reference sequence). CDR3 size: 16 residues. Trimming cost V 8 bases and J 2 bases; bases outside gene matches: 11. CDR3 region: CASGWLEGANTGELFY. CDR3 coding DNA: TGTGCCAGCGGCTGGCTCGAGGGGGCAAACACCGGGGAGCTGTTTTAT.